The source of this T cell receptor (delta chain) is a study of gamma-delta T cells after stem cell transplantation. TCRdb ran CATT on the RT-PCR reads. This sample has 3,400 or so delta-chain clones, with less than 2% found just once. With regard to this clone: A far larger clone is just one base off, so this is likely a read error. Other DNA sequences in the sample encode the same CDR3.

Germline V gene lookup returns CDR1 GEAIGNYY and CDR2 EKD. This CDR3 contains 18 residues. The chain links TRDV2 to TRDJ1, with 12 nucleotides matching TRDD3. The source of this sequence is a human donor. It is not recorded whose cells these are; they may come from a transplant donor. Input material: gamma-delta T cells. The chain's CDR3 is CACDPVQGLSGGYAELIF. DNA for the CDR3: TGCGCCTGTGACCCCGTCCAGGGCCTTTCTGGGGGATACGCCGAACTCATCTTT.